This TCR beta chain was recorded in a study of T cell repertoires in cytomegalovirus infection (dated by TCRdb to between 2018 and 2020). In the study overall: Donor HLA type was relevant to the analysis, because carriage of CMV infection together with the matching HLA type was indicated by public TCR beta signatures.

Trimming removed 7 bases from V and 0 bases from J, leaving 21 bases between the germline ends. From cysteine to phenylalanine, the CDR3 is 17 amino acids long. The CDR3 DNA has 51 bases and is translated from base 1. Based on the germline V gene, the CDR1 and CDR2 sequences are ENHRY and SYGVKD. Study-wide conclusions, independent of this receptor: In the ex vivo response, HLA-C-restricted CMV-specific TCR beta clonotypes were dominant, and in two of eight donors the single most frequent clonotype came from this HLA-C-restricted group. In both this cohort and an independent cohort of some 350 donors, the cumulative frequency of public TCR beta family members distinguished carriers of CMV infection plus the relevant HLA type.

This clonotype was counted between two and nine times. What this receptor recognizes is not known. No much larger clonotype is one base removed from it; base qualities were not supplied. Instrument on record: Illumina HiSeq 1500. TCRdb redid the processing of the public reads, applying fastp at Q25 and MiXCR, and retained in-frame beta chains. Here each entry gathers all rows of one CDR3 protein and keeps the most common genes and DNA. This sample has around 550,000 distinct CDR3 sequences in its table, and 26% of those were observed once. The ten biggest clones cover less than 15% of the sample. The TCR sequence derives from a human donor in good health (CMV status not recorded). Some clones in this sample may be carry-over from other donors' samples. Rearrangement joined TRBV10-3 to TRBJ1-2; D gene: possibly TRBD1, on 6 matching bases. The sequenced material came from PBMCs. This receptor has the CDR3 CAINNLLDSHSNYGYTF. DNA sequence: TGTGCCATCAATAACCTCCTGGACAGCCATTCTAACTATGGCTACACCTTC.